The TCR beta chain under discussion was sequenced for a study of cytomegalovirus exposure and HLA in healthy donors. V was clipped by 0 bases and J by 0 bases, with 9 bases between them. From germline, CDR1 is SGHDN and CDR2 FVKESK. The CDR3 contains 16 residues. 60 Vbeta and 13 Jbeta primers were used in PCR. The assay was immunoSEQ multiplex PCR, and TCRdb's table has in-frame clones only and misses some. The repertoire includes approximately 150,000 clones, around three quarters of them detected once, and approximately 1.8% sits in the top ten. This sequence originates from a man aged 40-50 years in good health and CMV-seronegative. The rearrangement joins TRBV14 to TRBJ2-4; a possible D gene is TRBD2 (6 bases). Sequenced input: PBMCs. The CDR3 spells CASSQDRGIAKNIQYF. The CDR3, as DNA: TGTGCCAGCAGCCAAGATCGCGGGATAGCCAAAAACATTCAGTACTTC.